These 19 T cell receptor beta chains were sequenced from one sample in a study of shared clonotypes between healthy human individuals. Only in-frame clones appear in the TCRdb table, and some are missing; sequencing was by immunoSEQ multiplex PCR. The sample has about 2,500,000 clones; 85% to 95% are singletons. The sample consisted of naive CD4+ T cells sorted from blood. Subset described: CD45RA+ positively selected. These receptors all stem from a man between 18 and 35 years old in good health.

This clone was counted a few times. As DNA, the CDR3 is TGTGCCAGCAGTGGGTCGGGTCTCCTAAATGGCTACACCTTC. Amino acids: CASSGSGLLNGYTF. V usage is TRBV28 and J usage is TRBJ1-2, with unresolved D. The CDR3 is 14 residues long. Trimming cost V 5 bases and J 6 bases, with 16 bases left between them. The V gene's germline CDR1 is MDHEN and CDR2 SYDVKM.

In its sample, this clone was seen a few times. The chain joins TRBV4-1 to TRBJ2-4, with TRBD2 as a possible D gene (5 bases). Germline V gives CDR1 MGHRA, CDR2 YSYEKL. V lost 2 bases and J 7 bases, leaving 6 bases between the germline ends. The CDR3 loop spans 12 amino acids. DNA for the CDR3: TGCGCCAGCAGCCAATCGGGGAACATTCAGTACTTC. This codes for CASSQSGNIQYF.

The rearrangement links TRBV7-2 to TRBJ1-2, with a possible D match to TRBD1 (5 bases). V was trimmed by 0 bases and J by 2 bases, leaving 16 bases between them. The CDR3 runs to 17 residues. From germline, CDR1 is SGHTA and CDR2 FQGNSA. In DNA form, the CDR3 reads TGTGCCAGCAGCTTAGCCCCAGGGCCGAGCTCGAACTATGGCTACACCTTC. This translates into CASSLAPGPSSNYGYTF.

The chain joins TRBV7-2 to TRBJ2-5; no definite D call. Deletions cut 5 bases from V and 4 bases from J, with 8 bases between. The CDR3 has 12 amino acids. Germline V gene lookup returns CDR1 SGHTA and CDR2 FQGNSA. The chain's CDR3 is CASSIRVETQYF. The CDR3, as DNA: TGTGCCAGCAGCATAAGGGTAGAGACCCAGTACTTC.

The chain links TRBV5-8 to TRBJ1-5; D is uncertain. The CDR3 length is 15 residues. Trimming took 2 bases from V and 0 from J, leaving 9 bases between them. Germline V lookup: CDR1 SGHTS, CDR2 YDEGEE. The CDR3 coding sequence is TGTGCCAGCAGCTTTATGCAGAATAGCAATCAGCCCCAGCATTTT. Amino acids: CASSFMQNSNQPQHF.

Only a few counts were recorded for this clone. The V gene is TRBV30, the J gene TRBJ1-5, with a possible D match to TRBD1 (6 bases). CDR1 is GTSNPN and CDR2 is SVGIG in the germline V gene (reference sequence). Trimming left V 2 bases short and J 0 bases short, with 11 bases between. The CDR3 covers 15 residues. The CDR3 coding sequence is TGTGCCTGGAGTCCCCGAGGGGGTAGCAATCAGCCCCAGCATTTT. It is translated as CAWSPRGGSNQPQHF.

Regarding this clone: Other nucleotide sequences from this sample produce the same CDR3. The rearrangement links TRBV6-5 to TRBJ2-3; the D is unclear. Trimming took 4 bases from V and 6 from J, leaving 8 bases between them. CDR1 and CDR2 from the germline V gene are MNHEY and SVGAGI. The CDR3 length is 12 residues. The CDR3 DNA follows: TGTGCCAGCAGTTCCTCAGCGGATACGCAGTATTTT. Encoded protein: CASSSSADTQYF.

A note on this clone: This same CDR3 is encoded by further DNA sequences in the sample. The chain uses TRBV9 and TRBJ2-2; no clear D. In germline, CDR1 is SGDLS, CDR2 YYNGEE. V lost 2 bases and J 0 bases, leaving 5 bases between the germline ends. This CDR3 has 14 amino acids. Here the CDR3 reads CASSVPANTGELFF. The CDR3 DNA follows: TGTGCCAGCAGCGTGCCCGCGAACACCGGGGAGCTGTTTTTT.

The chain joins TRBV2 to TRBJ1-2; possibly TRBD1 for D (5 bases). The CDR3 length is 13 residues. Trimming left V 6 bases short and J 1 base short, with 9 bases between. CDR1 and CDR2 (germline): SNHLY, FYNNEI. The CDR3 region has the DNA TGTGCCAGCAGCGCCGACAGTAACTATGGCTACACCTTC. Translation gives CASSADSNYGYTF.

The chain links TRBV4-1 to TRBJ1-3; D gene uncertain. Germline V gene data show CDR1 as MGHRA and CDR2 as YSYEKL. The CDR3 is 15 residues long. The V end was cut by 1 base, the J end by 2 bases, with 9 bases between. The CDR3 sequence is CASSQVGSAGNTIYF. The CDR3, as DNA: TGCGCCAGCAGCCAAGTGGGATCAGCTGGAAACACCATATATTTT.

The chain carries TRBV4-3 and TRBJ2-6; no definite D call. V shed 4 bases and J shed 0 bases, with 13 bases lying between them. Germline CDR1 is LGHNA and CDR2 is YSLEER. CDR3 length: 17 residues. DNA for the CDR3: TGCGCCAGCAGCCCCCGGCAGTTAAACTCTGGGGCCAACGTCCTGACTTTC. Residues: CASSPRQLNSGANVLTF.

The chain's CDR3 is CASSLDSGKETQYF. CDR3 coding DNA: TGTGCCAGCAGCTTGGATTCAGGGAAAGAGACCCAGTACTTC. The rearrangement joins TRBV5-4 to TRBJ2-5; perhaps TRBD1 as D (5 bases). Trimming pared 0 bases from V and 3 bases from J, leaving 9 bases between. Germline V gives CDR1 SGHNT, CDR2 YYREEE (reference sequence). The CDR3 runs 14 residues.

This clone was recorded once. CDR3 DNA sequence: TGTGCCAGCAGCTTAGAGGGGGTCGGAAACACCATATATTTT. Translated: CASSLEGVGNTIYF. The rearrangement links TRBV7-9 to TRBJ1-3; a weak D match, TRBD1 (6 bases). Trimming took off 1 base at V and 4 bases at J, with 8 bases between the two ends. Germline V lookup: CDR1 SEHNR, CDR2 FQNEAQ (reference sequence). The CDR3 covers 14 residues.

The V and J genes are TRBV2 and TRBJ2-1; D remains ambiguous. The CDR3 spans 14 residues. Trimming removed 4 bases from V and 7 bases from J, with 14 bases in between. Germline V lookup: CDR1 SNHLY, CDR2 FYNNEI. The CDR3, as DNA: TGTGCCAGCAGTGCGGATACGGCGTGGAATGAGCAGTTCTTC. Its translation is CASSADTAWNEQFF.

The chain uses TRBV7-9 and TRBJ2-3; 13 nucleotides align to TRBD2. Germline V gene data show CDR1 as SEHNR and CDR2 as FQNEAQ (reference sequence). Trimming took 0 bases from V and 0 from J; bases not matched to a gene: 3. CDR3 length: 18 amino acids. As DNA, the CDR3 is TGTGCCAGCAGCTTAGCCCCGGGACTAGCGGGGAGCACAGATACGCAGTATTTT. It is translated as CASSLAPGLAGSTDTQYF.

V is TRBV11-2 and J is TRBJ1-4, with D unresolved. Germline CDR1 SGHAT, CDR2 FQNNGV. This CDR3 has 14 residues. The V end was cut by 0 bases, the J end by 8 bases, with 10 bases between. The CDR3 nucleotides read TGTGCCAGCAGCTTAGAGGGTATCGGCGAAAAACTGTTTTTT. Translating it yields CASSLEGIGEKLFF.

The CDR3 loop reads CASSPDRGSGNEQYF. Here the CDR3 DNA reads TGCGCCAGCAGCCCAGACAGGGGATCTGGAAACGAGCAGTACTTC. The J gene is TRBJ2-7, the V gene TRBV4-1; 8 bases fit TRBD1. V shed 4 bases and J 5 bases; nucleotides not matched to a gene: 10. Germline V gene data show CDR1 as MGHRA and CDR2 as YSYEKL. CDR3 size: 15 residues.

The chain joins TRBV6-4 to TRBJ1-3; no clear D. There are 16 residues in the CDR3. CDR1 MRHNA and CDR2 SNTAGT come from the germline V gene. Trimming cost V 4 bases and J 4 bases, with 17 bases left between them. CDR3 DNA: TGTGCCAGCAGTGGGCGACACGGTAGTATGGGAAACACCATATATTTT. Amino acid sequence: CASSGRHGSMGNTIYF.

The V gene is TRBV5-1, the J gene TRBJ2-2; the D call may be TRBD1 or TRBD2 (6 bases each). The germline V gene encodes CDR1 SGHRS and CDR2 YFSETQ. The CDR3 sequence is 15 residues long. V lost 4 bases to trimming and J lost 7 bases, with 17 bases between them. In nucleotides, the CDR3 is TGCGCCAGCAGCCTAGTATGGGGGGCTAACGGGGAGCTGTTTTTT. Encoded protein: CASSLVWGANGELFF.